This T cell receptor (beta chain) was observed in a study of T cell responses to AZD1222 COVID-19 vaccine. Findings of the study overall: At baseline, just a handful of AZD1222 recipients tested seropositive. An increase in Spike-specific TCR breadth and depth was observed after two AZD1222 doses. Among the donors, most were white British and more were female, and clonal diversity was possibly underestimated.

Germline V gene data show CDR1 as SGHRS and CDR2 as YFSETQ. This CDR3 has 14 amino acids. Germline trimming cut 5 bases from V and 6 bases from J; bases unmatched to any gene: 4. Data came from immunoSEQ multiplex PCR; TCRdb stores just in-frame clones and leaves some out. The table lists 30,000 to 50,000 clones, 88% of them singletons. This clone has more than one count but fewer than ten. Its specificity is unknown. This TCR came from an adult who received the MenACWY meningococcal vaccine as a control. V and J are TRBV5-1 and TRBJ1-4; 10 nucleotides agree with TRBD1. The material was peripheral blood, obtained 28 days after the second dose of the MenACWY control vaccine. The CDR3 protein is CASRPGTGDEKLFF. The CDR3 coding sequence is TGCGCCAGCAGACCCGGGACAGGGGATGAAAAACTGTTTTTT.